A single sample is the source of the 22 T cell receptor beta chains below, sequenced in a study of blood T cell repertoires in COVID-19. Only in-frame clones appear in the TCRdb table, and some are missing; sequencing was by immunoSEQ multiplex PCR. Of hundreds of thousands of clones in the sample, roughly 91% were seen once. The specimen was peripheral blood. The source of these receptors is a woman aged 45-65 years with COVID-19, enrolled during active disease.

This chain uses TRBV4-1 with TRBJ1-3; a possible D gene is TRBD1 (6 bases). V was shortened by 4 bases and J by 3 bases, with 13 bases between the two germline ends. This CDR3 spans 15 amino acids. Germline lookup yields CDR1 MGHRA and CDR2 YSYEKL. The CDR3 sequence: CASSRGQGVGNTIYF. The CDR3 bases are TGCGCCAGCAGCCGGGGGCAGGGCGTTGGAAACACCATATATTTT.

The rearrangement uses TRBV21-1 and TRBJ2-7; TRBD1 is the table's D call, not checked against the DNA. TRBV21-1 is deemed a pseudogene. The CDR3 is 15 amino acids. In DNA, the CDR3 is TGTGCCAGCAGCGCGCACGGGACATCTACCTACGAGCAGTACTTC. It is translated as CASSAHGTSTYEQYF.

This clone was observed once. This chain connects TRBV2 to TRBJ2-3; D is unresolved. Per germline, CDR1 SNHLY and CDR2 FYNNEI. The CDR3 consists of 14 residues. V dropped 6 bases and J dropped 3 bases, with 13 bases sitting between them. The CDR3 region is CASSVSADTDTQYF. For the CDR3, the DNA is TGTGCCAGCAGCGTAAGCGCCGATACAGATACGCAGTATTTT.

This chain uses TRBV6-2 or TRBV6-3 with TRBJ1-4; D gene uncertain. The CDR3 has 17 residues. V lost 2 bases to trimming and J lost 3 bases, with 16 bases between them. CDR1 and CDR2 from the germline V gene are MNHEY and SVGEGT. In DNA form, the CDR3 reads TGTGCCAGCAGTTACGGGCTCGGCGGGTTCCCTAATGAAAAACTGTTTTTT. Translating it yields CASSYGLGGFPNEKLFF.

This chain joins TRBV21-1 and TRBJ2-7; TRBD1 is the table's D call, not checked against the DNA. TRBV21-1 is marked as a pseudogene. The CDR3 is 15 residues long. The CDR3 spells CASSTPISSQDEQYF. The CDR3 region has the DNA TGTGCCAGCAGCACCCCCATCAGTTCTCAAGACGAGCAGTACTTC.

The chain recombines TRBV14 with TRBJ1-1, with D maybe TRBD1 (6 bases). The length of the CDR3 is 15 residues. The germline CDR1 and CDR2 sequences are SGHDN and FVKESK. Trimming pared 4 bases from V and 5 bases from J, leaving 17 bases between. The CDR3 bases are TGTGCCAGCAGCCCGGACAGCCAACTGCGAACTGAAGCTTTCTTT. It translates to CASSPDSQLRTEAFF.

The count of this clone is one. The DNA of the CDR3 is TGTGCCAGCAGCCAAGATATGGGAGGGTCCTACGAGCAGTACTTC. Its protein product is CASSQDMGGSYEQYF. This chain joins TRBV4-2 and TRBJ2-7; TRBD2 aligns across 7 bases. V shed 0 bases, J shed 1 base, and the junction held 3 bases outside the gene matches. This CDR3 has 15 amino acids. Germline CDR1 and CDR2: LGHNA and YNFKEQ.

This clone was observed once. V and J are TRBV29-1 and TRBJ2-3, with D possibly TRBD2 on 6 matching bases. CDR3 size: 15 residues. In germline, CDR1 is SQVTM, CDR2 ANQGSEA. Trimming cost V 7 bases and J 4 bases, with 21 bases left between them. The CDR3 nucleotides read TGCAGCGCGCGGAGGGGCAGCACCACCTCAGATACGCAGTATTTT. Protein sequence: CSARRGSTTSDTQYF.

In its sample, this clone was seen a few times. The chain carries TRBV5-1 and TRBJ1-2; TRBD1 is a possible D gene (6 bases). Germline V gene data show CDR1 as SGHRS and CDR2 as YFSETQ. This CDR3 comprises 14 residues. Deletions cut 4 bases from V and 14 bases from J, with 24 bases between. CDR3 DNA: TGCGCCAGCAGCCCCACACTCCTGGGGGCGGAAGGAACCTTC. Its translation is CASSPTLLGAEGTF.

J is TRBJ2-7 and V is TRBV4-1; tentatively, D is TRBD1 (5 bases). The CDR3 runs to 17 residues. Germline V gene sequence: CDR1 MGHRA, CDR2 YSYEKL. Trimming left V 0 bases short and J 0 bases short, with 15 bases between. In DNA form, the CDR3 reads TGCGCCAGCAGCCAAGATATTGCGGCAGGGCGCTCCTACGAGCAGTACTTC. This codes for CASSQDIAAGRSYEQYF.

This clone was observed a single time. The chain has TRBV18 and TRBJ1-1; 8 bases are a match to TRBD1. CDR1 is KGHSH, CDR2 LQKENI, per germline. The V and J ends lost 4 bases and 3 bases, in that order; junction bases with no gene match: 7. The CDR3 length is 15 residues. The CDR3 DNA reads TGTGCCAGCTCACGGACAGGGAGCCCTTACACTGAAGCTTTCTTT. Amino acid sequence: CASSRTGSPYTEAFF.

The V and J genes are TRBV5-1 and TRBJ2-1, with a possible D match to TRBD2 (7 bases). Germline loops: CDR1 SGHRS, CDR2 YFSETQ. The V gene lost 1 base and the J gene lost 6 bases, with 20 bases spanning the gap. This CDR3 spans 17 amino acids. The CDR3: CASSLLSSGGQFNEQFF. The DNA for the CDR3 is TGCGCCAGCAGCTTGTTGAGCTCGGGGGGCCAATTCAATGAGCAGTTCTTC.

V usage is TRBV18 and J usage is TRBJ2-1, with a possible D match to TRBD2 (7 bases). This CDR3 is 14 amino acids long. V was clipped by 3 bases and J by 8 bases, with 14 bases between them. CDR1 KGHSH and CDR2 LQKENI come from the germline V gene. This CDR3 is CASSPMGGGDEQFF. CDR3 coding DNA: TGTGCCAGCTCACCGATGGGGGGGGGCGATGAGCAGTTCTTC.

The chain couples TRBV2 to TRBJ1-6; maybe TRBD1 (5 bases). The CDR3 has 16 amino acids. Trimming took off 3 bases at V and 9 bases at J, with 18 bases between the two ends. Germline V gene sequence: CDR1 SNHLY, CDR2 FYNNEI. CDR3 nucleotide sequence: TGTGCCAGCAGTGATAATTTGGGGGGGGAAATTTCACCCCTCCACTTT. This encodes CASSDNLGGEISPLHF.

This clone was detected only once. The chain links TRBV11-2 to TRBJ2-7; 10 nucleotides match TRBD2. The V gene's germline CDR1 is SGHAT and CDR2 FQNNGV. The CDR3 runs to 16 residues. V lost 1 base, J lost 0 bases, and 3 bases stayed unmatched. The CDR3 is CASSLASGGLSYEQYF. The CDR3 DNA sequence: TGTGCCAGCAGCTTAGCTAGCGGGGGCCTCTCCTACGAGCAGTACTTC.

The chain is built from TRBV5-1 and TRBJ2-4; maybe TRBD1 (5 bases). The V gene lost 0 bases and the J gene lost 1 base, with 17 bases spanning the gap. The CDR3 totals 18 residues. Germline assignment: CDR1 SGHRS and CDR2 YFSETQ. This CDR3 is CASSLDWHRMGAKNIQYF. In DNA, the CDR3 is TGCGCCAGCAGCTTGGATTGGCACAGGATGGGCGCCAAAAACATTCAGTACTTC.

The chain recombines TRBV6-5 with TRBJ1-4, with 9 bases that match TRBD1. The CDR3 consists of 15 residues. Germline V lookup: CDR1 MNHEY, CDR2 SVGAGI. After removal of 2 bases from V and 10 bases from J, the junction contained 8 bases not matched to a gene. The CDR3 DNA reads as TGTGCCAGCAGTTACGCCCGGGACAGGGTGGGAAAACTGTTTTTT. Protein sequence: CASSYARDRVGKLFF.

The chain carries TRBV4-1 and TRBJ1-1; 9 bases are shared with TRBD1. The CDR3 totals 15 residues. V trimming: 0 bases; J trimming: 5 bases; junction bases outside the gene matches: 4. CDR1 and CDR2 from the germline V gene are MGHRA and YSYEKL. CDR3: CASSQEGTGRTEAFF. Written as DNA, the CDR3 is TGCGCCAGCAGCCAAGAAGGGACAGGGAGGACTGAAGCTTTCTTT.

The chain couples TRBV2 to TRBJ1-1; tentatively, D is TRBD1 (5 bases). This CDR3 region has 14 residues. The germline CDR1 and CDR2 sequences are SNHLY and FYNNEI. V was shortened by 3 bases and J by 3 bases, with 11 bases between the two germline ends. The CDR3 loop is CASSDQGTHTEAFF. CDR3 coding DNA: TGTGCCAGCAGTGATCAGGGAACCCACACTGAAGCTTTCTTT.

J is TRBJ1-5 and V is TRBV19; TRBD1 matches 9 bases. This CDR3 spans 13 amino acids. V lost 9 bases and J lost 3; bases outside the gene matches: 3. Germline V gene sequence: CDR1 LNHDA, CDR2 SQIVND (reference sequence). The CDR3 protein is CASRDRANQPQHF. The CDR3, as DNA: TGTGCCAGCCGGGACAGGGCCAATCAGCCCCAGCATTTT.

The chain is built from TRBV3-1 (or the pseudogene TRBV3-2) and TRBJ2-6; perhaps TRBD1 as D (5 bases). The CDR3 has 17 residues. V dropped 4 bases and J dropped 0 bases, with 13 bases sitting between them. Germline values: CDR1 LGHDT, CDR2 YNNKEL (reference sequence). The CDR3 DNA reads TGTGCCAGCAGCCCACAGGCGATATCCTCTGGGGCCAACGTCCTGACTTTC. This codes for CASSPQAISSGANVLTF.

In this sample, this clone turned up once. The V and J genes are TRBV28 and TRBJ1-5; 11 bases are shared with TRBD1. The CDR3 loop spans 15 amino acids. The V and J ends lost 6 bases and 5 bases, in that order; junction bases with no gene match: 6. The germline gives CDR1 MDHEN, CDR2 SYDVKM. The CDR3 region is CASSRDRGSDQPQHF. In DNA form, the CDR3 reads TGTGCCAGCAGCAGGGACAGGGGGTCGGATCAGCCCCAGCATTTT.